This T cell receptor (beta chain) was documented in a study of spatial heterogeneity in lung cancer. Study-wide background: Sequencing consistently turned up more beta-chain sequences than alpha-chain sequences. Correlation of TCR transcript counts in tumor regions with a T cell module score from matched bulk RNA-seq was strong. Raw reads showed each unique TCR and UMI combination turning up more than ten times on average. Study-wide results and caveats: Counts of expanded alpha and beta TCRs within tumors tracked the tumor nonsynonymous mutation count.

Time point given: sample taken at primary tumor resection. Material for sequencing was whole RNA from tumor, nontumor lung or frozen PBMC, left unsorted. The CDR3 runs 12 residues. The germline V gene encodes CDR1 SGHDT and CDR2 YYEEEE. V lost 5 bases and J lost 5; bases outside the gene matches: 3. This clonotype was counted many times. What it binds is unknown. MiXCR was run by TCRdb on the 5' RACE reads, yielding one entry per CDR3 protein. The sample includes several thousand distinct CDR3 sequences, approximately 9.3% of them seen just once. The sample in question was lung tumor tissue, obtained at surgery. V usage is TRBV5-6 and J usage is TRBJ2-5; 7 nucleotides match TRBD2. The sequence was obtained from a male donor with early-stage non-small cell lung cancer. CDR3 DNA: TGTGCCAGCAGGGGGAGGGCCGAGACCCAGTACTTC. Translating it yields CASRGRAETQYF.